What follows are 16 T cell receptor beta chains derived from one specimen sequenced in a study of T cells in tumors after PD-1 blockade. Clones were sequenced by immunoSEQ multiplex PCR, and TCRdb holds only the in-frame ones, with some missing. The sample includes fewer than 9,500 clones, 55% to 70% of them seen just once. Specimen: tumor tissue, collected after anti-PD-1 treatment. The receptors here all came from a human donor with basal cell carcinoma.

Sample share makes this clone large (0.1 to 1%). The CDR3 bases are TGTGCCAGCAGGACCCTCCCGACTAGCCATGAGCAGTTCTTC. This gives the protein CASRTLPTSHEQFF. The chain recombines TRBV6-5 with TRBJ2-1; 7 positions match TRBD2. V shed 6 bases, J shed 8 bases, and the junction held 10 bases outside the gene matches. The germline V gene has CDR1 MNHEY and CDR2 SVGAGI. This CDR3 region has 14 residues.

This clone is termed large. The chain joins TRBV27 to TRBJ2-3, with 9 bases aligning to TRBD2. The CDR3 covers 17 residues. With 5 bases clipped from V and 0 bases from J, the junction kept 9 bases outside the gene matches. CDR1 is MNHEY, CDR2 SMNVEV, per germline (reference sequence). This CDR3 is CASSPGRLAASTDTQYF. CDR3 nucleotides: TGTGCCAGCAGTCCCGGGAGACTAGCGGCTAGCACAGATACGCAGTATTTT.

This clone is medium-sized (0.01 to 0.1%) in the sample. CDR3 residues: CASSQDRGADTQYF. The CDR3 region has the DNA TGTGCCAGCAGCCAAGATAGAGGGGCAGATACGCAGTATTTT. The V gene is TRBV4-2, the J gene TRBJ2-3; D tentatively reads TRBD1 or TRBD2 (5 bases each). The V end was cut by 0 bases, the J end by 4 bases, with 8 bases between. The CDR3 runs 14 residues. Germline CDR1 reads LGHNA; CDR2 reads YNFKEQ.

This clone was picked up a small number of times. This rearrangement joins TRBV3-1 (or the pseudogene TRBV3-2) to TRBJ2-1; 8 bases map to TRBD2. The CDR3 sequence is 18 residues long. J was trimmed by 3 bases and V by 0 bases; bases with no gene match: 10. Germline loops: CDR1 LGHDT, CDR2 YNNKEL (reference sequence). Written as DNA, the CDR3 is TGTGCCAGCAGCCAAGAAGAAGGGGAGACTAGCGACTACAATGAGCAGTTCTTC. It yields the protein CASSQEEGETSDYNEQFF.

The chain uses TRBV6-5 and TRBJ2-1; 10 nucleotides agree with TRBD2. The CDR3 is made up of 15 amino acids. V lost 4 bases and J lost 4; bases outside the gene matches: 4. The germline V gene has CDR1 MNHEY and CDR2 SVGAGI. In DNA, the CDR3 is TGTGCCAGCAGTTTGAGCGGGAGGGGTTACAATGAGCAGTTCTTC. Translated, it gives CASSLSGRGYNEQFF.

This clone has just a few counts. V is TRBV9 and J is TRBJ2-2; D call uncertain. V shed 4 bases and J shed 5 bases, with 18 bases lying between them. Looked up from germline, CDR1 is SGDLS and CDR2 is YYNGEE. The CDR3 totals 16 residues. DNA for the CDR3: TGTGCCAGCAGCCCCGGCCGGGCGGCTGGTACCGGGGAGCTGTTTTTT. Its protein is CASSPGRAAGTGELFF.

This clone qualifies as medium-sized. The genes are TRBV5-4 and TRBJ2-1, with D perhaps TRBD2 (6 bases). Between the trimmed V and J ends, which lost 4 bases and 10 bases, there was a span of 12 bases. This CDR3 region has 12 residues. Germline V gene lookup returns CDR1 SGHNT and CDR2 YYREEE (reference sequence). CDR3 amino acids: CASSMASGEQFF. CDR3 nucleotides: TGTGCCAGCAGCATGGCGAGCGGGGAGCAGTTCTTC.

The CDR3 region has the DNA TGCGCCAGCGCAGTACAGGGGAACACTGAAGCTTTCTTT. Its protein is CASAVQGNTEAFF. The chain links TRBV5-1 to TRBJ1-1; D is perhaps TRBD1 (6 bases). Germline values: CDR1 SGHRS, CDR2 YFSETQ. The V and J ends lost 7 bases and 1 base respectively, with 11 bases between them. CDR3 length: 13 residues.

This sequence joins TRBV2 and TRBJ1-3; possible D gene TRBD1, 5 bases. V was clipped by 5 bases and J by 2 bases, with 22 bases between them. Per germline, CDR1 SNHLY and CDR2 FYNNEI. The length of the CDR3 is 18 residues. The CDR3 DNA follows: TGTGCCAGCAGTACACGGGGGGTATGGGACTCAACTGGAAACACCATATATTTT. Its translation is CASSTRGVWDSTGNTIYF.

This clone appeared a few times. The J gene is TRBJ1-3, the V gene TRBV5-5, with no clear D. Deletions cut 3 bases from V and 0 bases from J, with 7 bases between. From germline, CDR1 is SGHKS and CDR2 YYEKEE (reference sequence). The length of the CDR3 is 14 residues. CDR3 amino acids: CASSSDLSGNTIYF. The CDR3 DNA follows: TGTGCCAGCAGCTCCGACCTCTCTGGAAACACCATATATTTT.

The CDR3 protein is CASSRRLASLNEQFF. The CDR3 coding sequence is TGTGCCAGCAGTCGTCGACTAGCCTCCCTCAATGAGCAGTTCTTC. The chain uses TRBV27 and TRBJ2-1; TRBD2 agrees at 7 bases. CDR3 size: 15 residues. V shed 5 bases, J shed 6 bases, and the junction held 10 bases outside the gene matches. CDR1 MNHEY and CDR2 SMNVEV come from the germline V gene (reference sequence).

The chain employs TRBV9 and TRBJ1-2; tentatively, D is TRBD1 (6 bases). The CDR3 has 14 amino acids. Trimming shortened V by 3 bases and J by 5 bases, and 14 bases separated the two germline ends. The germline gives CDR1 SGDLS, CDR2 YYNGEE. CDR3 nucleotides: TGTGCCAGCAGCGCGTCGGGGGGGCTTTATGGCTACACCTTC. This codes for CASSASGGLYGYTF.

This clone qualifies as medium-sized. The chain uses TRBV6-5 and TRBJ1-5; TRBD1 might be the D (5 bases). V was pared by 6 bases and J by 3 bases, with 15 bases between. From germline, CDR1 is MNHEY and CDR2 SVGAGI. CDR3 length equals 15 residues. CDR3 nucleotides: TGTGCCAGCAGAAAAGGGGACGCGGTCAATCAGCCCCAGCATTTT. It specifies CASRKGDAVNQPQHF.

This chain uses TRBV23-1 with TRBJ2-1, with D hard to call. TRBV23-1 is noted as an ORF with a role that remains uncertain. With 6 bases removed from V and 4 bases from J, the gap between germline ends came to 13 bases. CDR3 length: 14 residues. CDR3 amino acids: CASRTVMGYNEQFF. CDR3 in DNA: TGCGCCAGCAGAACAGTTATGGGGTACAATGAGCAGTTCTTC.

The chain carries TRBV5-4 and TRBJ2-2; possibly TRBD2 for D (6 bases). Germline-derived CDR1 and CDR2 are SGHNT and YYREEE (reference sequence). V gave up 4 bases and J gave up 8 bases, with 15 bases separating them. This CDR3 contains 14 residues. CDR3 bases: TGTGCCAGCAGCCCCTGGGAGGCAGGAGGGGAGCTGTTTTTT. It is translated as CASSPWEAGGELFF.

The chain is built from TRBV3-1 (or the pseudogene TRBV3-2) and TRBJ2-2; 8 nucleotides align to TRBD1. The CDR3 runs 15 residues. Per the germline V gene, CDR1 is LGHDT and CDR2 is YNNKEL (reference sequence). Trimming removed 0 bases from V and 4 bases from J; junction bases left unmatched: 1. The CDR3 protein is CASSQDTGGTGELFF. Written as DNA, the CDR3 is TGTGCCAGCAGCCAAGATACAGGGGGCACCGGGGAGCTGTTTTTT.